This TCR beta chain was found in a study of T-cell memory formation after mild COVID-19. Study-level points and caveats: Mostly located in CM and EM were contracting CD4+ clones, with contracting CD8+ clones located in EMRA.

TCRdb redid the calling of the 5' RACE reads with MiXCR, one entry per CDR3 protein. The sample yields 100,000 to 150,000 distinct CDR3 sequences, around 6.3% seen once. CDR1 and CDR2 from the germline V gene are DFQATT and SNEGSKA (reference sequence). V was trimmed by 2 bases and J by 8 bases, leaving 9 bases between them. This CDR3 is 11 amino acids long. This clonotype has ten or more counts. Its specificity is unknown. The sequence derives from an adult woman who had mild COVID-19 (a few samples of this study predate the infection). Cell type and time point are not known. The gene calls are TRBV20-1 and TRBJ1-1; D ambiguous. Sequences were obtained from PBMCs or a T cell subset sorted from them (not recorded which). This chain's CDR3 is CSARSPREAFF. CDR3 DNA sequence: TGCAGTGCTAGATCCCCCCGCGAAGCTTTCTTT.